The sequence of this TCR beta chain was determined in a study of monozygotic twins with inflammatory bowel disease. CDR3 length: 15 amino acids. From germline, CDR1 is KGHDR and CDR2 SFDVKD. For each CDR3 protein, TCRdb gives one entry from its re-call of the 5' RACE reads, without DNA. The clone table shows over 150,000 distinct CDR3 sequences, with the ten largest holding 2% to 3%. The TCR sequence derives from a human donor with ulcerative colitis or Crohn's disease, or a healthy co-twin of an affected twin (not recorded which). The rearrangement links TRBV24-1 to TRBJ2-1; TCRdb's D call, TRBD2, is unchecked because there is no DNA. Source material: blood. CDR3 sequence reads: CATSEAGGRSDEQFF.